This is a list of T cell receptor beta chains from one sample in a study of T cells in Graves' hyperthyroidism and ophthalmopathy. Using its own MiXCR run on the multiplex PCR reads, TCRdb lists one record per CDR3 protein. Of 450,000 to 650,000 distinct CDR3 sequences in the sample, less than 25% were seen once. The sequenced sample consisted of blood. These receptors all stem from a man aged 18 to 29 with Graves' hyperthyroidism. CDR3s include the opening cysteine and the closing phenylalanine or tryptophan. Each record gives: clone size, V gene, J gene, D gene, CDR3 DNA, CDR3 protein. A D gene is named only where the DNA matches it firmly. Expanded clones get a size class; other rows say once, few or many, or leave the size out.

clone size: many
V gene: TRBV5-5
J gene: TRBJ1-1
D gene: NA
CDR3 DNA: TGTGCCAGCAGCTTGTATATACAGGCGAACACTGAAGCTTTCTTT
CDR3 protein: CASSLYIQANTEAFF

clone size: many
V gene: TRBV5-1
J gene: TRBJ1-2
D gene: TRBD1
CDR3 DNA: TGCGCCAGCAGGAGCGGGACAGCGAGGTGGGACGGCTACACCTTC
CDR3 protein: CASRSGTARWDGYTF

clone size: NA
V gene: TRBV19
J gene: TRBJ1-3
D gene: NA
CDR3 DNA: TGTGCCAGTAGCAACGCAGCCGGGAGCTCTGGAAACACCATATATTTT
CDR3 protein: CASSNAAGSSGNTIYF

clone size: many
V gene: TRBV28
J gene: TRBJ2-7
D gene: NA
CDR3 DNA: TGTGCCAGCAGTCTCGACAGAGGGGTCGAGCAGTACTTC
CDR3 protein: CASSLDRGVEQYF

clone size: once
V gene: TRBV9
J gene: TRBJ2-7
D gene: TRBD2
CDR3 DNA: TGTGCCAGCAGCCCTCTAGCGGGAACGACCTACGAGCAGTACTTC
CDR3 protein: CASSPLAGTTYEQYF

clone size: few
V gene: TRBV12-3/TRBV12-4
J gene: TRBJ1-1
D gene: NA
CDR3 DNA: TGTGCCAGCAGCCCGCGGCGGGGGGGATTCTACACTGAAGCTTTCTTT
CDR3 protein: CASSPRRGGFYTEAFF

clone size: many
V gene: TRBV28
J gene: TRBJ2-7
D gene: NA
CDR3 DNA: TGTGCCAGCATCAGGGCGGGGGAGCAGTACTTC
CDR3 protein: CASIRAGEQYF

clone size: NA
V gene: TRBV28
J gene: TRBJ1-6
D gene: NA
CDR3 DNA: TGTGCCAGCAGTTACACCGGTGAGAGGTCACCCCTCCACTTT
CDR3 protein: CASSYTGERSPLHF

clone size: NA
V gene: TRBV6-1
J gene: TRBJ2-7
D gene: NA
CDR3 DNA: TGTGCCAGCAGTGAAGGGCGGTTTAGGATCGGCGAGCAGTACTTC
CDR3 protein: CASSEGRFRIGEQYF

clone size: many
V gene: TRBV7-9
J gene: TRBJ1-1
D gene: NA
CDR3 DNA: TGTGCCAGCAGACCTACGCGGGGGAACACTGAAGCTTTCTTT
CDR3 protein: CASRPTRGNTEAFF

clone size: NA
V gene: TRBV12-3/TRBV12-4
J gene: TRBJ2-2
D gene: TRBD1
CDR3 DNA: TGTGCCAGCAGTCGGGACAGCGAGGGATCGAACACCGGGGAGCTGTTTTTT
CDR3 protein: CASSRDSEGSNTGELFF

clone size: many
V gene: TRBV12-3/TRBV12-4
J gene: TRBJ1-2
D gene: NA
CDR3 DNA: TGTGCCAGCAGTTTCGAACTCGAAGACGGCTACACCTTC
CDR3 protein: CASSFELEDGYTF

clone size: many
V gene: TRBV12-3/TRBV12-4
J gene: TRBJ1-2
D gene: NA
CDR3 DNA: TGTGCCAGCAGCCGGATCCAGGCGGCTAACGGCTACACCTTC
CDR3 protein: CASSRIQAANGYTF

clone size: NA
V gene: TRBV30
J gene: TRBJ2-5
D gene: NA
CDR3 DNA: TGTGCCTGGATACCGAACCCCGGAGAGACCCAGTACTTC
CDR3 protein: CAWIPNPGETQYF

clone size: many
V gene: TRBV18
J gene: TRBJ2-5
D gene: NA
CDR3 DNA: TGTGCCAGCTCACCATACGCCTACCCCCAAGAGACCCAGTACTTC
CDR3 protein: CASSPYAYPQETQYF

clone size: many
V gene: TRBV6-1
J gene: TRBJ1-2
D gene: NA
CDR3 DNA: TGTGCCAGCAGTGAGCGGGCGGTAAACTATGGCTACACCTTC
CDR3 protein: CASSERAVNYGYTF

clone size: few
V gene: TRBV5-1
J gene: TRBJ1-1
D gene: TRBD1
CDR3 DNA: TGCGCCAGCAGCTTGCGTTCCGTAACAGGGGGCGCAGTCGGAACTGAAGCTTTCTTT
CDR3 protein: CASSLRSVTGGAVGTEAFF

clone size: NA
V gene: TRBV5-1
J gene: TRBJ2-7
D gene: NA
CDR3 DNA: TGCGCCAGCAGCCCGGACAGTGCGACCTACGAGCAGTACTTC
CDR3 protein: CASSPDSATYEQYF

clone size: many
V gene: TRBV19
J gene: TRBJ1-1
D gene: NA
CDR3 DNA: TGTGCCAGTAGTATTTGGGTAGGAACTGAAGCTTTCTTT
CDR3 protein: CASSIWVGTEAFF

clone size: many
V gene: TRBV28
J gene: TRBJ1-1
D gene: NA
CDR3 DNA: TGTGCCAGCCGCCTGGATTCCACTGAAGCTTTCTTT
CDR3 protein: CASRLDSTEAFF

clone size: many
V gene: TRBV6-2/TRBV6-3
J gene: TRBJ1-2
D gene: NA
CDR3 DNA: TGTGCCAGCAGACCCCGAGTACAGGGTATTCCATCTAACTATGGCTACACCTTC
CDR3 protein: CASRPRVQGIPSNYGYTF

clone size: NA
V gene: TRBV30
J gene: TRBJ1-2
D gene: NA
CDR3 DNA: TGTGCCTGGAGTGTAAATCGTGATGGCTACACCTTC
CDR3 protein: CAWSVNRDGYTF

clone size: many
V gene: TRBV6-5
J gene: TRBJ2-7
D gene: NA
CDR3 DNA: TGTGCCAGCAGTTCCGGACACTCCTACGAGCAGTACTTC
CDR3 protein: CASSSGHSYEQYF

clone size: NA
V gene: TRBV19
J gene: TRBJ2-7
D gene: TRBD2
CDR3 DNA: TGTGCCAGTTCAAATACCGGGACTAGCGGGAGTGTCGGGGAGCAGTACTTC
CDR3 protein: CASSNTGTSGSVGEQYF

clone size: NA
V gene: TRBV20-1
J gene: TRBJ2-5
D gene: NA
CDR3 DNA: TGCAGTGCCCCCCTGGTGGGTGAGACCCAGTACTTC
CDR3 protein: CSAPLVGETQYF

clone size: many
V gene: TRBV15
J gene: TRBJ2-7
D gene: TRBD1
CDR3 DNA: TGTGCCACCAGTAGGGACAGGGACTCCTACGAGCAGTACTTC
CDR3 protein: CATSRDRDSYEQYF

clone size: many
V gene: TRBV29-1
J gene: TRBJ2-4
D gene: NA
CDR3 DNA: TGCAGCGTTAGGGCAGGACTAGCCAAAAACATTCAGTACTTC
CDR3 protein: CSVRAGLAKNIQYF

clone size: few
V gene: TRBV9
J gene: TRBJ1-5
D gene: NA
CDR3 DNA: TGTGCCAGCAGCGTACGGGGTTTGGGTCAGCCCCAGCATTTT
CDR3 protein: CASSVRGLGQPQHF

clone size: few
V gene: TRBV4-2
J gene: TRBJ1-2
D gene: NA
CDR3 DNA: TGTGCCAGCAGCCAAGATTCTAGGGGTGGGGCGGGACGGAGTTACTATGGCTACACCTTC
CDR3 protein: CASSQDSRGGAGRSYYGYTF

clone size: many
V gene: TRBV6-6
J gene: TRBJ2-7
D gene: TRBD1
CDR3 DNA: TGTGCCAGCAGTTCACCCGGACAGGGGAGATGGGGCGAGCAGTACTTC
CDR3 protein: CASSSPGQGRWGEQYF

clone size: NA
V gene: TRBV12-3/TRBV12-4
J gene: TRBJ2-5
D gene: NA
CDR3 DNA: TGTGCCAGCACGTCAAAGGGATTACAAGAGACCCAGTACTTC
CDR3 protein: CASTSKGLQETQYF

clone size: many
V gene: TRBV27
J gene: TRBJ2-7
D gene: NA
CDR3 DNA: TGTGCCAGCACCGTTCTAGGACGCTTCGAGAGCTACGAGCAGTACTTC
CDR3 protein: CASTVLGRFESYEQYF

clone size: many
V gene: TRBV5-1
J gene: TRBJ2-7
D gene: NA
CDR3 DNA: TGCGCCAGCAGCCCGGCGGTAAAGTCCTACGAGCAGTACTTC
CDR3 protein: CASSPAVKSYEQYF

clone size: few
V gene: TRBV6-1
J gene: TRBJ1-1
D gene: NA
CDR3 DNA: TGTGCCAGCAGAACAGGAGTGGGGGAAGCTTTCTTT
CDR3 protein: CASRTGVGEAFF

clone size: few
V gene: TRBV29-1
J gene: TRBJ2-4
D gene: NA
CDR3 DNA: TGCAGCGTTGAGGGCAGCCTAGCCAAAAACATTAAGTACTTC
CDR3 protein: CSVEGSLAKNIKYF

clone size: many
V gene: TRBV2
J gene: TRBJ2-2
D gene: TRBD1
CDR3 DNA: TGTGCCAGCAGTATCCGGGACAGGGGCACCGGGGAGCTGTTTTTT
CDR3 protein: CASSIRDRGTGELFF

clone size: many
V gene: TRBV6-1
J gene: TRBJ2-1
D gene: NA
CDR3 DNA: TGTGCCAGCACGGAGGGACGGACCTACAATGAGCAGTTCTTC
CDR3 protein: CASTEGRTYNEQFF

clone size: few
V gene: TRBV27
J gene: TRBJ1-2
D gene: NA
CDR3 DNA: TGTGCCAGCAGCGGGGGTCTCATGGGGTATGGCTACACCTTC
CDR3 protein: CASSGGLMGYGYTF

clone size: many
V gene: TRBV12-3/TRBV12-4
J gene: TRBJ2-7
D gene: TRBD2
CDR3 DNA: TGTGCCAGCAGTTTAGCGGTTCCGGGACTAGCGGTGACCTCCTACGAGCAGTACTTC
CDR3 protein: CASSLAVPGLAVTSYEQYF

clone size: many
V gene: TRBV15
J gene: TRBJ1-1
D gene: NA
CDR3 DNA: TGTGCCACCAGCAGGGACATGGTGGGGTTGTCGGACACTGAAGCTTTCTTT
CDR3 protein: CATSRDMVGLSDTEAFF

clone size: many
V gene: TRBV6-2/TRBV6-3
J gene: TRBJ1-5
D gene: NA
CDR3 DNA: TGTGCCAGCAGTTACGGGGCGACAGGAGCTCCAAGGCGAAATCAGCCCCAGCATTTT
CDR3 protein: CASSYGATGAPRRNQPQHF

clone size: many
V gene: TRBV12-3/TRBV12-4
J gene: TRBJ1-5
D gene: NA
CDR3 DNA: TGTGCCAGCAGTTTACAGGGGTCGGGTCAGCCCCAGCATTTT
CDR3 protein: CASSLQGSGQPQHF